The entry that follows covers one TCR beta chain sequence. What it recognizes is unknown. The sample is drawn from a study of shared clonotypes between healthy human individuals. Trimming removed 1 base from V and 5 bases from J, with 14 bases in between. Germline values: CDR1 LNHNV, CDR2 YYDKDF (reference sequence). CDR3 length: 16 amino acids. Study findings and constraints: Naive subsets, compared against memory subsets, generally had larger estimated richness values.

The data were produced by immunoSEQ multiplex PCR, yet TCRdb's version contains in-frame clones alone and is incomplete. The data hold 1.5 million to 1.9 million clones, with approximately 98% observed a single time. This chain connects TRBV15 to TRBJ2-2; no definite D call. This receptor was obtained from a man under 40 in good health. Sequenced input: naive CD4+ T cells sorted from blood. Subset: CD45RA+ positively selected. CDR3 sequence reads: CATSRADGRTTGELFF. CDR3 nucleotide sequence: TGTGCCACCAGCAGAGCGGACGGGCGAACGACCGGGGAGCTGTTTTTT.